The 17 T cell receptor beta chains below were found in one sample sequenced in a study of T cells after yellow fever vaccination. TCRdb redid the calling of the 5' RACE reads with MiXCR, one entry per CDR3 protein. The sample yields under 600,000 distinct CDR3 sequences, roughly 14% seen once. The sequences come from PBMCs, collected on the day of the yellow fever booster vaccination. The origin of the receptors is a man aged 25 to 40 who received the YFV17D yellow fever vaccine.

This clonotype was picked up a small number of times. At one end the junction does not follow the germline gene, possibly because of a read error. The chain carries TRBV7-2 and TRBJ1-2; possible D gene TRBD1, 5 bases. CDR3 length: 11 residues. The germline V gene has CDR1 SGHTA and CDR2 FQGNSA. This chain's CDR3 is CASSLVGHRSF. CDR3 in DNA: TGTGCCAGCAGCTTAGTGGGGCACAGGTCCTTC.

This clonotype has only a few counts. This chain connects TRBV5-1 to TRBJ2-5; tentatively, D is TRBD1 (6 bases). Per the germline V gene, CDR1 is SGHRS and CDR2 is YFSETQ. The CDR3 is 13 residues long. Trimming removed 5 bases from V and 4 bases from J, with 12 bases in between. The CDR3 protein is CASRSTGGETQYF. CDR3 in DNA: TGCGCCAGCAGATCGACAGGAGGAGAGACCCAGTACTTC.

This clonotype was counted a few times. V is TRBV20-1 and J is TRBJ2-1; 10 positions agree with TRBD2. The ends lost 2 bases at V and 1 base at J; junction bases unmatched: 2. CDR1 DFQATT and CDR2 SNEGSKA come from the germline V gene (reference sequence). The CDR3 spans 15 residues. DNA for the CDR3: TGCAGTGCTAGACCGACTAGCGGGTCCTACAATGAGCAGTTCTTC. It is translated as CSARPTSGSYNEQFF.

The J gene is TRBJ2-1, the V gene TRBV5-4; 12 nucleotides agree with TRBD2. This CDR3 spans 20 amino acids. Germline V gene sequence: CDR1 SGHNT, CDR2 YYREEE (reference sequence). V dropped 2 bases and J dropped 7; count of bases not matched to a gene: 19. CDR3 nucleotide sequence: TGTGCCAGCAGCTTAACAAGGACTAGCGGGACCCCAGGGAGCCCAAATGAGCAGTTCTTC. It is translated as CASSLTRTSGTPGSPNEQFF. Combining the CDR3 with reference TRBV5-4 and TRBJ2-1 gives the whole variable domain ETGVTQSPTHLIKTRGQQVTLRCSSQSGHNTVSWYQQALGQGPQFIFQYYREEENGRGNFPPRFSGLQFPNYSSELNVNALELDDSALYLCASSLTRTSGTPGSPNEQFFGPGTRLTVL.

The CDR3 bases are TGCGCCAGCAGCCAAGACCCCGCGGGTGGCACTGAAGCTTTCTTT. It is translated as CASSQDPAGGTEAFF. The V call is TRBV4-3, the J call TRBJ1-1; no definite D call. The germline CDR1 and CDR2 sequences are LGHNA and YSLEER. The CDR3 covers 15 residues. Trimming removed 0 bases from V and 4 bases from J, with 12 bases in between.

The chain links TRBV7-3 to TRBJ2-5, with unresolved D. The CDR3 has 13 residues. Trimming left V 2 bases short and J 5 bases short, with 9 bases between. The germline CDR1 and CDR2 sequences are SGHTA and FQGTGA. The CDR3 DNA sequence: TGTGCCAGCAGCTTAGCGAACTGGGAGACCCAGTACTTC. Encoded protein: CASSLANWETQYF.

Only a few counts were recorded for this clonotype. V and J are TRBV11-2 and TRBJ2-1, with TRBD2 identical over 7 bases. The CDR3 sequence is 15 residues long. Unmatched junction bases numbered 8, after V lost 2 bases and J lost 7 bases. Germline V lookup: CDR1 SGHAT, CDR2 FQNNGV. The CDR3 DNA sequence: TGTGCCAGCAGCTTATATGCGGGAGAATGGAATGAGCAGTTCTTC. Translated, it gives CASSLYAGEWNEQFF.

A few counts support this clonotype. This sequence joins TRBV29-1 and TRBJ2-5; D is unresolved. The length of the CDR3 is 10 residues. Germline CDR1 reads SQVTM; CDR2 reads ANQGSEA. The V and J ends lost 5 bases and 3 bases respectively, with 4 bases between them. CDR3 bases: TGCAGCGTTCTTGAAGAGACCCAGTACTTC. It encodes CSVLEETQYF.

A few counts support this clonotype. V and J are TRBV3-1 and TRBJ2-5, with no clear D. Germline V gene sequence: CDR1 LGHDT, CDR2 YNNKEL (reference sequence). This CDR3 comprises 15 residues. Trimming left V 1 base short and J 7 bases short, with 16 bases between. The CDR3 DNA reads TGTGCCAGCAGCCAAGCCGGAAAAACAAGTTGGACCCAGTACTTC. It translates to CASSQAGKTSWTQYF.

This clonotype appeared a few times. The gene calls are TRBV5-5 and TRBJ1-1; D is possibly TRBD1 (5 bases). CDR3 length: 13 residues. CDR1 is SGHKS and CDR2 is YYEKEE in the germline V gene (reference sequence). Between the trimmed V and J ends, which lost 0 bases and 10 bases, there was a span of 13 bases. Written as DNA, the CDR3 is TGTGCCAGCAGCTTGGTATTGGACGGGGGAGCTTTCTTT. This gives the protein CASSLVLDGGAFF. The variable domain in full, completed from reference TRBV5-5 and TRBJ1-1, reads DAGVTQSPTHLIKTRGQQVTLRCSPISGHKSVSWYQQVLGQGPQFIFQYYEKEERGRGNFPDRFSARQFPNYSSELNVNALLLGDSALYLCASSLVLDGGAFFGQGTRLTVV.

This clonotype was seen only a few times. The chain uses TRBV29-1 and TRBJ1-1; TRBD1 matches 8 bases. CDR3 length equals 15 residues. Germline trimming cut 6 bases from V and 6 bases from J; bases unmatched to any gene: 15. CDR1 SQVTM and CDR2 ANQGSEA come from the germline V gene. CDR3: CSVPRRQGARAEAFF. The CDR3 DNA reads TGCAGCGTCCCCCGACGCCAGGGGGCGAGGGCTGAAGCTTTCTTT.

This chain connects TRBV7-2 to TRBJ1-2; the match to TRBD1 covers 9 bases. The CDR3 length is 14 residues. Germline-derived CDR1 and CDR2 are SGHTA and FQGNSA. The V and J ends lost 6 bases and 4 bases, in that order; junction bases with no gene match: 6. CDR3 nucleotides: TGTGCCAGCAGTAGGGACAGGGCTGGCTATGGCTACACCTTC. Translated: CASSRDRAGYGYTF.

This clonotype has only a few counts. The chain carries TRBV7-2 and TRBJ2-3, with 7 bases identical to TRBD1. The CDR3 has 16 amino acids. After removal of 0 bases from V and 2 bases from J, the junction contained 5 bases not matched to a gene. The germline V gene has CDR1 SGHTA and CDR2 FQGNSA. CDR3 in DNA: TGTGCCAGCAGCTTAGCGGGGACAGCCAACACAGATACGCAGTATTTT. This sequence encodes CASSLAGTANTDTQYF.

This clonotype was counted between two and nine times. The chain carries TRBV14 and TRBJ2-7, with D hard to call. CDR3 size: 15 residues. Deletions cut 2 bases from V and 3 bases from J, with 14 bases between. CDR1 is SGHDN, CDR2 FVKESK, per germline. CDR3 region: CASSQITGFDYEQYF. DNA of the CDR3: TGTGCCAGCAGCCAAATAACCGGGTTCGACTACGAGCAGTACTTC.

The gene calls are TRBV4-3 and TRBJ2-1, with unresolved D. This CDR3 has 13 residues. CDR1 and CDR2 from the germline V gene are LGHNA and YSLEER. With 1 base removed from V and 6 bases from J, the gap between germline ends came to 7 bases. CDR3 DNA: TGCGCCAGCAGCCAAGTAGGGTCCAATGAGCAGTTCTTC. As protein: CASSQVGSNEQFF.

As concerns this clonotype: Germline is not matched at one junction end, which may reflect a read error. The CDR3 DNA reads as TGTGCCAGCTGTTTAGTAGGCCCCACTAGCGGGAGGCTTGATACGCAGTATTTT. Amino acids: CASCLVGPTSGRLDTQYF. The V call is TRBV12-3 or TRBV12-4, the J call TRBJ2-3, with 12 bases matching TRBD2. This CDR3 has 18 amino acids.

This clonotype was seen a few times. The chain combines TRBV7-9 with TRBJ2-7; no clear D gene. V was pared by 0 bases and J by 2 bases, with 14 bases between. The CDR3 covers 16 residues. Germline V gene data show CDR1 as SEHNR and CDR2 as FQNEAQ (reference sequence). The CDR3 sequence is CASSLARSGAAYEQYF. CDR3 coding DNA: TGTGCCAGCAGCTTAGCGCGATCGGGCGCCGCCTACGAGCAGTACTTC.